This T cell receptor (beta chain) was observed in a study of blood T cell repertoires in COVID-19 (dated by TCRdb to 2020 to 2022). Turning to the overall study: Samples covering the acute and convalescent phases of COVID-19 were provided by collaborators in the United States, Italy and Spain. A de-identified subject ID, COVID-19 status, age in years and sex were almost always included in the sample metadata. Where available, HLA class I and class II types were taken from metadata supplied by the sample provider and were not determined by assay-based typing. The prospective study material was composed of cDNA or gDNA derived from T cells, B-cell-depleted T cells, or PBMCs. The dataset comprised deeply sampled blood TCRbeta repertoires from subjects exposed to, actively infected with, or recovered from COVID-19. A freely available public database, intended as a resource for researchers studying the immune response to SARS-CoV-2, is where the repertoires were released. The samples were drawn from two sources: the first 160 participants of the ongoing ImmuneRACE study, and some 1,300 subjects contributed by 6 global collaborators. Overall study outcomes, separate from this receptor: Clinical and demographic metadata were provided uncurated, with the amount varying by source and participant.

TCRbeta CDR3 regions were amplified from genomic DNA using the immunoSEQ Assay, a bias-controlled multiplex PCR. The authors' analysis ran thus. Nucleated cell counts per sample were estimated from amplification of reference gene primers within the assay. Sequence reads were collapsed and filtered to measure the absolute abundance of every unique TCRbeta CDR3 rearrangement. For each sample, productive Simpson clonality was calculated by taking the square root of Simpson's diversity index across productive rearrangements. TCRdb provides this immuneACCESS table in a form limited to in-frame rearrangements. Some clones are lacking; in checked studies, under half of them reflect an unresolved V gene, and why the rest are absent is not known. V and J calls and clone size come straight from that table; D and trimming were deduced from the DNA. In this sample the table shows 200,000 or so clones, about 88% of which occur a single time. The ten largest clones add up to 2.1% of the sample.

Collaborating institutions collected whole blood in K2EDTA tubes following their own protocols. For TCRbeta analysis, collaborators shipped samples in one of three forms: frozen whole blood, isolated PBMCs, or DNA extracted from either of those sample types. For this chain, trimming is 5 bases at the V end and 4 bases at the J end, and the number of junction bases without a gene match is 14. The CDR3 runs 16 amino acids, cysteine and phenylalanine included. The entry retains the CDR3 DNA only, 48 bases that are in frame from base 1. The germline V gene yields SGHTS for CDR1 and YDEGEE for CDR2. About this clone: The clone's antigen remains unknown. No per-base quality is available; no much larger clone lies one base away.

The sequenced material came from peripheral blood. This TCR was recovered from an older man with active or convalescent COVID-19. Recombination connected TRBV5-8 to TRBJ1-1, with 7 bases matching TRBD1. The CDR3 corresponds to CASSPRGRIRSTEAFF. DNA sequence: TGTGCCAGCAGTCCAAGGGGGCGTATAAGATCCACTGAAGCTTTCTTT.